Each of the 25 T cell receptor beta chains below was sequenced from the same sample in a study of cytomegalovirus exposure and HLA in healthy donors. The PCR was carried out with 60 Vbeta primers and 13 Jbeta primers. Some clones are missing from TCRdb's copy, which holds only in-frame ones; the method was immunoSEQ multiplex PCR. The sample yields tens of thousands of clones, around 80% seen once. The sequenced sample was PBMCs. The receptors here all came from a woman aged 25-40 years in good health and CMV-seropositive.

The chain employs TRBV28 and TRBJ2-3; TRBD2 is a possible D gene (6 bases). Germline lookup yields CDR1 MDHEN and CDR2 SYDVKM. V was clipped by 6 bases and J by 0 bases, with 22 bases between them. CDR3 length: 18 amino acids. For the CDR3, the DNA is TGTGCCAGCAGCCAAAATGGGAGGAGCCGGATAAGCACAGATACGCAGTATTTT. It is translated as CASSQNGRSRISTDTQYF.

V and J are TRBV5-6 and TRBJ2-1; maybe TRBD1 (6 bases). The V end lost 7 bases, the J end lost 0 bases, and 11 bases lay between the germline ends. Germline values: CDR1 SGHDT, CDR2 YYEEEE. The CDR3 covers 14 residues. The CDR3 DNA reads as TGTGCCAGCGTGGACAGTGCCTCCTACAATGAGCAGTTCTTC. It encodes CASVDSASYNEQFF.

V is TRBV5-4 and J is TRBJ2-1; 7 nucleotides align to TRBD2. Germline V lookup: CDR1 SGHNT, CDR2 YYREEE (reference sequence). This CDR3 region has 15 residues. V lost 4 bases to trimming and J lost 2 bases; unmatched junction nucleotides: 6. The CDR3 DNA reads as TGTGCCAGCAGCACCCCTAGCGGACCCTACAATGAGCAGTTCTTC. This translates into CASSTPSGPYNEQFF. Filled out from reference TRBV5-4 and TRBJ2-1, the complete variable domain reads ETGVTQSPTHLIKTRGQQVTLRCSSQSGHNTVSWYQQALGQGPQFIFQYYREEENGRGNFPPRFSGLQFPNYSSELNVNALELDDSALYLCASSTPSGPYNEQFFGPGTRLTVL.

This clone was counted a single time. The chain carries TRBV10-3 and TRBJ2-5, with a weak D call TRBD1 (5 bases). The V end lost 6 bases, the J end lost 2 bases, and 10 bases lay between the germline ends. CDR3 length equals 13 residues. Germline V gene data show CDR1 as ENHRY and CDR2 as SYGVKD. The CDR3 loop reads CAIRDSLQETQYF. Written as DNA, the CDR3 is TGTGCCATCAGAGACAGCCTTCAAGAGACCCAGTACTTC.

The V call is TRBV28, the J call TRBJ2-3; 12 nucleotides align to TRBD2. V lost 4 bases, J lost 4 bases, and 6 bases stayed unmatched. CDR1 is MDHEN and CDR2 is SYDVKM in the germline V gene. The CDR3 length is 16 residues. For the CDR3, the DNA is TGTGCCAGCAGTTCTGGAACTAGCGGGAGGCCAGATACGCAGTATTTT. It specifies CASSSGTSGRPDTQYF. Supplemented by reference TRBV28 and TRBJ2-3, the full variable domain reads DVKVTQSSRYLVKRTGEKVFLECVQDMDHENMFWYRQDPGLGLRLIYFSYDVKMKEKGDIPEGYSVSREKKERFSLILESASTNQTSMYLCASSSGTSGRPDTQYFGPGTRLTVL.

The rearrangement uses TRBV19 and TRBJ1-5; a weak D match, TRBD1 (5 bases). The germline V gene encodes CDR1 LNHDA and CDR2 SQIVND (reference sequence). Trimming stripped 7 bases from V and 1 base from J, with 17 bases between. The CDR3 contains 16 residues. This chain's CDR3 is CASTPGRGISNQPQHF. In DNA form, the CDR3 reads TGTGCCAGTACCCCCGGGAGGGGTATCAGCAATCAGCCCCAGCATTTT.

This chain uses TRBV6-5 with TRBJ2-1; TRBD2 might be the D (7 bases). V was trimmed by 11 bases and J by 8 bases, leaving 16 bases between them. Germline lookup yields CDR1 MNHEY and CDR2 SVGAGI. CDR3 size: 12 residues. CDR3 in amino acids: CAVGGGSYEQFF. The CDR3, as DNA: TGTGCCGTGGGGGGCGGGAGCTATGAGCAGTTCTTC.

The CDR3: CASSLQAGELFF. The CDR3, as DNA: TGTGCCAGCAGCTTACAGGCCGGGGAGCTGTTTTTT. The J gene is TRBJ2-2, the V gene TRBV11-3; D is unclear. V was clipped by 2 bases and J by 6 bases, with 4 bases between them. The V gene's germline CDR1 is SGHNT and CDR2 YENEEA. This CDR3 spans 12 amino acids.

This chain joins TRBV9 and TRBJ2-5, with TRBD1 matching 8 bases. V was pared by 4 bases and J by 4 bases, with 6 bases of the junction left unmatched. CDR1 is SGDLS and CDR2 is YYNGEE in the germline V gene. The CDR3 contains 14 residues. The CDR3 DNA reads TGTGCCAGCAGCCCAGGACAGGGTCGAGAGACCCAGTACTTC. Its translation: CASSPGQGRETQYF.

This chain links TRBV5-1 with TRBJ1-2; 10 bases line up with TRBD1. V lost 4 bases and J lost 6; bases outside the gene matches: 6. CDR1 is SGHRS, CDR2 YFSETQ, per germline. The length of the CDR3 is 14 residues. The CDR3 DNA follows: TGCGCCAGCAGCCCACAGACAGGGGGCAATGGCTACACCTTC. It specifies CASSPQTGGNGYTF.

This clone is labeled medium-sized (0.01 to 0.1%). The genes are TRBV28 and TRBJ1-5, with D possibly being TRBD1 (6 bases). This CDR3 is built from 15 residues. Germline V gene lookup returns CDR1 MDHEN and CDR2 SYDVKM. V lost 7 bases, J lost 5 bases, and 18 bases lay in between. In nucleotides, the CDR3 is TGTGCCAGCATCCTTGGGGTCAGGGGTGATCAGCCCCAGCATTTT. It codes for CASILGVRGDQPQHF.

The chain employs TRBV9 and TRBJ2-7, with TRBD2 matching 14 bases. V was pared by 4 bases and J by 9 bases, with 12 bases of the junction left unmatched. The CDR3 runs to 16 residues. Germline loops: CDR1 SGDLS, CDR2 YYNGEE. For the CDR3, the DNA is TGTGCCAGCAGCTTTGGGACTAGCGGGAGCTCCGGGGGGCAGTACTTC. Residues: CASSFGTSGSSGGQYF.

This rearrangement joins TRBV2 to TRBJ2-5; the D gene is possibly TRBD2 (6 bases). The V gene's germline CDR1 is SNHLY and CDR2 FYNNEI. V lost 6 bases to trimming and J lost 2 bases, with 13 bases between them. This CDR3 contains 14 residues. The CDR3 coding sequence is TGTGCCAGCAGCCCCCGGGGGATACAAGAGACCCAGTACTTC. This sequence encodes CASSPRGIQETQYF. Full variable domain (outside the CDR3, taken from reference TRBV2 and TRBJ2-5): EPEVTQTPSHQVTQMGQEVILRCVPISNHLYFYWYRQILGQKVEFLVSFYNNEISEKSEIFDDQFSVERPDGSNFTLKIRSTKLEDSAMYFCASSPRGIQETQYFGPGTRLLVL.

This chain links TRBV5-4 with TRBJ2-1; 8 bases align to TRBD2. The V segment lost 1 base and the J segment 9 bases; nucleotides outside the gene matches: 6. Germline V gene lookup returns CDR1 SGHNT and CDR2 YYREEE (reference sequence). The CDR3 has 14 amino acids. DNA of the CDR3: TGTGCCAGCAGCTTGTATCAGCGGGAGACTGAGCAGTTCTTC. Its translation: CASSLYQRETEQFF.

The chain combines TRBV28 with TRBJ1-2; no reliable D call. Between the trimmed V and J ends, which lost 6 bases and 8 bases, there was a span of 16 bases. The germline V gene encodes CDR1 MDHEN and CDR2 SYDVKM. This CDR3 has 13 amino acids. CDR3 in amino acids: CASRRGGPGGYTF. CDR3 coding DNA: TGTGCCAGCAGGCGGGGAGGCCCGGGGGGCTACACCTTC.

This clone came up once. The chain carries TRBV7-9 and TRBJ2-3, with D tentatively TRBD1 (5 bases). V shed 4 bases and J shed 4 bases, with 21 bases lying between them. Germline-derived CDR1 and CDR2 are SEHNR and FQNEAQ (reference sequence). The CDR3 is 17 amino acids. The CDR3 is CASSSRPGARVADTQYF. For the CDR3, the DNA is TGTGCCAGCAGCTCGCGCCCCGGTGCCAGGGTGGCAGATACGCAGTATTTT.

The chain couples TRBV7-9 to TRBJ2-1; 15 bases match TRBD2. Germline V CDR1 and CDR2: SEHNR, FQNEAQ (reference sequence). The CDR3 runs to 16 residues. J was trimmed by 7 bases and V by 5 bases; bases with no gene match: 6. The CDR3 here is CASSPWTSGRANEQFF. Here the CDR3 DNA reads TGTGCCAGCAGCCCATGGACTAGCGGGAGGGCGAATGAGCAGTTCTTC.

CDR3: CASSFSPTKYEQYF. As DNA, the CDR3 is TGTGCCAGCAGCTTCAGCCCGACTAAATACGAGCAGTACTTC. This chain connects TRBV7-2 to TRBJ2-7; perhaps TRBD2 as D (5 bases). Trimming stripped 3 bases from V and 4 bases from J, with 13 bases between. The CDR3 has 14 amino acids. Looked up from germline, CDR1 is SGHTA and CDR2 is FQGNSA.

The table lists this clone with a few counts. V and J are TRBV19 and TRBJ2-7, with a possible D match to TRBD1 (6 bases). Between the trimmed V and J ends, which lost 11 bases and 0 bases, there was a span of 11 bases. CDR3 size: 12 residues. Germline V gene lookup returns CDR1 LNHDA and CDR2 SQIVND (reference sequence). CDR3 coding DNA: TGTGCCGTTGGACAGCACTCCTACGAGCAGTACTTC. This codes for CAVGQHSYEQYF.

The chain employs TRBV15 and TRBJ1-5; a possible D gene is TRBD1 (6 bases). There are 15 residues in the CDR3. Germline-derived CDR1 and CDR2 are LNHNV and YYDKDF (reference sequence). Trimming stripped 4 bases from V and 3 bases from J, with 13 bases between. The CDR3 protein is CATSIRDKFNQPQHF. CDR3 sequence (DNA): TGTGCCACCAGCATCCGGGACAAGTTCAATCAGCCCCAGCATTTT.

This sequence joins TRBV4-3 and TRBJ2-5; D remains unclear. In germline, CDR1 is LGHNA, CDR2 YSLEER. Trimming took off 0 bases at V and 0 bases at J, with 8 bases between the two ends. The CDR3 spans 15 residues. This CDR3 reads CASSQDSFHQETQYF. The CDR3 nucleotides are TGCGCCAGCAGCCAAGATAGTTTCCACCAAGAGACCCAGTACTTC.

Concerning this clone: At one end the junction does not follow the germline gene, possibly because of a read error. This chain's CDR3 is CASSLEAGAGELFF. For the CDR3, the DNA is TGTGCTAGCAGCTTAGAAGCAGGGGCCGGGGAGCTGTTTTTT. The V and J genes are TRBV7-7 and TRBJ2-2, with D maybe TRBD1 (6 bases). The CDR3 is 14 residues long. Looked up from germline, CDR1 is SSHAT and CDR2 is FNYEAQ (reference sequence).

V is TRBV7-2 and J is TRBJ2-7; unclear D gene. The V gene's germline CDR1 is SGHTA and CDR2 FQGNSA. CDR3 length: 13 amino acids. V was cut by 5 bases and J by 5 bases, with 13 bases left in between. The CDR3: CASSPSSFHEQYF. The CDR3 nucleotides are TGTGCCAGCAGCCCGAGCTCCTTCCACGAGCAGTACTTC.

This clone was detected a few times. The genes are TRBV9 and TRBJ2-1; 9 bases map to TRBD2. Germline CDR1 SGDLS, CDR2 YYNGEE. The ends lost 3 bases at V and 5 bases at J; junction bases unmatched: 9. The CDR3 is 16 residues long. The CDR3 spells CASSGAGAGGNNEQFF. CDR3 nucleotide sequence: TGTGCCAGCAGCGGAGCGGGAGCGGGAGGAAACAATGAGCAGTTCTTC.

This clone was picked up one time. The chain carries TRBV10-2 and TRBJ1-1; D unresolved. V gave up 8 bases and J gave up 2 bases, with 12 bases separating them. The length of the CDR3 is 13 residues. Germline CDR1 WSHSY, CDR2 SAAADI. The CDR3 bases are TGCGCCAGCGGAGAGGGTGAAAACACTGAAGCTTTCTTT. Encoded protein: CASGEGENTEAFF.